This T cell receptor beta chain originates from a study of cytomegalovirus exposure and HLA in healthy donors (TCRdb year 2017). Background on the whole study: An earlier analysis of about 560 of the donors reported over 250 Gb of sequence data and approximately 120 million unique TCR beta sequences obtained from about 200 million T cells. Both class I and class II loci were covered by HLA typing, at four-digit resolution. Alongside the repertoire data, information on donor age, sex, ethnicity and CMV serostatus was compiled. The later analysis used no new phenotypic data to find candidate immune exposures, relying instead on TCR beta sequences and their occurrence across donors. An earlier analysis of 450 to 750 of the donors used high-throughput TCR beta sequencing to judge whether each TCR beta V gene segment behaved as functional or pseudogenic. Because of strong linkage in the cohort, a handful of DR-DQ haplotypes were treated as single units for association and clustering. On average, roughly 240,000 unique TCR beta nucleotide sequences were sequenced per donor among about 400 genotyped donors of the cohort, with roughly 20% of those sequences being non-productive. Approximately 310 gigabases of sequencing data and tens of millions of unique TCR sequences were included in an early release covering around 650 HLA-typed donors. Every repertoire in the discovery cohort had been generated on one and the same sequencing platform. Genome-wide SNP genotypes for about 65% of the roughly 700 donors were used in a later genetic analysis, which treated that subset as a discovery cohort. In a later analysis, previously published TCR beta repertoires from 670 or so donors were re-analyzed and high-resolution HLA genotyping was added so that TCR occurrence patterns could be studied. Using immunosequencing, the study profiled T cell repertoires from 666 subjects and related those repertoires to cytomegalovirus serostatus. The study combined high-throughput TCR immunosequencing, statistical association of individual TCRs with disease status, and machine learning to predict cytomegalovirus infection status. A separate validation cohort of about 110 different subjects was used in addition to the approximately 700-subject first cohort. The study aimed to test whether cataloging public T cell receptors could reveal signatures of past pathogen exposure. The genetic ancestry cluster associated with self-reported Caucasian donors included over 80% of the roughly 390 genotyped donors. The number of typed donors differed by locus: about 620-630 for A, B, C, DRB1 and DQB1; approximately 530 for DQA1; 606 for DPA1; and approximately 450 for DPB1. Findings and caveats that apply to the study as a whole: The study listed 164 TCR beta chains as associated with cytomegalovirus. Cytomegalovirus status was reported to be diagnosed by the classifier with high specificity and sensitivity in both the original and validation cohorts. A cluster of highly shared sequence variants was judged likely to be a technical artifact of the sequencing pipeline. For the cohort, immune exposure information was limited to CMV serostatus. Most CMV-associated TCR beta chains appeared to be HLA-restricted in a later analysis, and the HLA associations seemed to be driven largely by CMV exposure. About 15 rarely observed V segments, including chromosome 9 orphons, were excluded from the earlier analysis of approximately 500 of the donors because counts were too low. Some IMGT-functional V segments, including TRBV6-2 and TRBV6-3, could not be told apart with the 87-base-pair reads, so those segments were excluded. In an earlier analysis of about 540 of the donors, most TCR beta V segments were observed in productive rearrangements about 87% or about 30% of the time, broadly matching IMGT annotations. Several of the top co-occurrence clusters appeared to be linked to parvovirus B19, influenza, CMV and Epstein-Barr virus, according to a later analysis. A few of the identified cytomegalovirus-associated TCR beta chains were confirmed in vitro to be specific for cytomegalovirus antigens. In a later analysis, HLA-associated TCR beta chains showed more clonal expansion and lower generation probabilities than non-associated chains that were equally common. A further reported finding was that TCR beta sequences accurately predicted the HLA-A and HLA-B alleles for most subjects in the first cohort. An association between a missense DCLRE1C variant and V-gene and J-gene trimming of TCR beta chains was found in a later genetic analysis and replicated in an independent cohort. Linkage disequilibrium might explain the correlated functional status among segregating V segments, but an unknown experimental factor could not be ruled out. According to the authors, the approach could potentially be generalized to other disease states and immunological phenotypes. Only TCR beta chains were sequenced in this cohort, and the absence of alpha or paired-chain data limited detectable features. HLA typing was unavailable for some donors at each locus, so association tests used only the typed subset. Across donors, most TCR sequences were observed very rarely, whereas some public TCRs were present in many individuals. Roughly uniform sequencing depth across donors was assumed in presence/absence analyses, although this assumption may not hold. In a later analysis, 16,951 TCR beta sequences were associated with specific HLA alleles at a false discovery rate of 0.05. According to a later analysis, TCR association rates differed among HLA loci, with DRB1 alleles showing the most associated TCRs and HLA-C alleles showing the fewest. A later genetic analysis reported fewer N-insertions in productive TCRs among donors in an Asian-associated ancestry cluster than the 666-donor mean. When HLA alleles, especially DR and DQ, strongly co-occurred, attributing TCR associations to individual alleles was difficult.

Regarding this clone: This clone's antigen is unknown. The input lacks base qualities; no much larger clone sits a single base away.

The library was produced with the immunoSEQ multiplex PCR assay. For the multiplex PCR, a mixture combining 60 forward primers for TCR Vbeta segments and 13 reverse primers for TCR Jbeta segments was used. A multiplex PCR assay on genomic DNA amplified the CDR3 region of rearranged TCR beta genes. Amplified TCR beta libraries were sequenced as 87-base-pair reads on the Illumina HiSeq System. The paper's data handling went like this. In a later analysis, approximately 74 million unique TCR beta chains were counted across the approximately 640 repertoires, and about 9.9 million of these chains were shared by at least two donors. Raw reads were error-corrected and collapsed into unique sequences with a nearest-neighbor algorithm that merged closely related sequences to remove PCR and sequencing errors. V, D and J gene segments were assigned by aligning CDR3 sequences to IMGT reference sequences. Each retained sequence needed at least a six-nucleotide match to both a V gene segment and a J gene segment. A rearrangement was called productive if the CDR3 had no stop codons and remained in frame with V and J, and every other rearrangement was called non-productive. Following IMGT convention, CDR3 was defined as the stretch from the second conserved V-encoded cysteine to the conserved J-encoded phenylalanine. In an earlier analysis of roughly 610 of the donors, sequences lacking an unambiguous match to a single V gene segment were excluded. An earlier analysis of 450 to 650 of the donors called V segments functional above 56.7% productive rearrangements and segregating when the between-donor standard deviation exceeded 5%. A statistical classification framework was developed to diagnose cytomegalovirus status using the catalog of TCR beta chain sequences. In a later analysis, V and J genes were assigned by comparing TCR nucleotide sequences against IMGT/GENE-DB human TR gene sequences. The TCRdist pipeline was used in a later analysis to assign CDR3 sequences and most-parsimonious VDJ recombination scenarios. In a later analysis, each TCR beta chain was defined by its CDR3 amino acid sequence together with its V-gene family, and reads lacking a unique V-gene family were excluded. A later analysis removed 600 or so highly shared, low-generation-probability nucleotide sequences to deal with suspected cross-contamination and a sequencing artifact. In a later analysis, a clonal expansion index was calculated for each public chain from normalized within-repertoire ranks of inferred template counts. A later analysis computed generation probabilities with a VDJ recombination model fitted to out-of-frame rearrangements, and checked the results against IGoR. In a later analysis, hypergeometric tests were used to score TCR-TCR, TCR-HLA and TCR-CMV co-occurrence, with a repertoire-size bias correction applied to TCR pairs. A later analysis estimated false discovery rates by permuting HLA or CMV assignments 20 times. A later analysis grouped co-occurring TCRs with DBSCAN, adding TCRdist sequence similarity when clustering within HLA-allele-positive subsets. Co-occurrence clustering excluded repertoires with fewer than 30,000 or more than 120,000 public chains, plus five with anomalous nucleotide sharing. Drawn from immuneACCESS, this table holds only the in-frame rearrangements with V and J called that TCRdb kept. Clones are partly lost; checked studies trace under half to an unresolved V gene and leave the rest unexplained. V, J and clone size derive from that table, while D and trimming were established from the DNA sequence. The sample table contains 150,000 to 250,000 clones; only one count was recorded for more than 65% of them. Less than 2% of the sample is taken by the ten largest.

The cohort consisted of some 670 healthy bone marrow donors. Cohort members were all nominally healthy when sampled, although unrecorded immune exposures were likely present. The donor tested CMV seropositive, placing the donor among the roughly 300 seropositive members of the cohort. A peripheral blood sample was collected from each donor, and TCR beta sequencing was performed on peripheral blood mononuclear cells. The Qiagen DNeasy Blood Extraction Kit was used to extract genomic DNA from the blood cell samples. In the germline V gene, CDR1 corresponds to MNHEY and CDR2 to SVGAGI. The CDR3 runs 15 residues from the cysteine to the phenylalanine. Only the CDR3 portion is preserved as DNA: 45 bases, with reading frame beginning at the first base. Ends trimmed: V by 0 bases, J by 6 bases; bases unmatched to a gene: 2.

The rearrangement combines TRBV6-5 with TRBJ1-5; the central 10 bases match TRBD1. This receptor was taken from a girl between 10 and 17 years old in good health and CMV-seropositive. Source material: PBMCs. This receptor carries the CDR3 CASSYSRDRGQPQHF. Read as DNA, the sequence is TGTGCCAGCAGTTACTCGAGGGACAGGGGTCAGCCCCAGCATTTT.